The sequence of this TCR beta chain was determined in a study of long-term antiretroviral therapy in people with HIV. Study-wide background: The earliest samples came about a decade before the 2015 immediate-ART recommendation. General study findings and limits: Repertoires with HIV possessed tighter CDR3 length spans than those of controls. It was not possible to obtain data on ART adherence, viral resistance or therapy changes.

In regard to this clone: Its antigen is still unknown.

With V trimmed by 3 bases and J by 2 bases, 4 bases remained unmatched. In germline, CDR1 is SNHLY, CDR2 FYNNEI. This CDR3 region has 15 residues. Everyone in the study who had HIV was treated in the United States. Sequencing used immunoSEQ v3.0 at survey level. TCRdb's table, derived via immunoSEQ multiplex PCR, lists solely in-frame clones and lacks some. The sample records more than 15,000 clones, over 60% being singletons. Specimen: unsorted PBMCs, collected 2.9 years after starting antiretroviral therapy. The TCR originated in a woman younger than 45 with HIV. The chain recombines TRBV2 with TRBJ2-3, with 8 bases aligning to TRBD2. The CDR3 bases are TGTGCCAGCAGTGACCGCGGGGGGCCCACAGATACGCAGTATTTT. This encodes CASSDRGGPTDTQYF.